Described below is a single TCR beta chain sequence and its context. This CDR3 comprises 12 residues. Between the trimmed V and J ends, which lost 8 bases and 7 bases, there was a span of 12 bases. CDR1 is SNHLY, CDR2 FYNNEI, per germline. Per the study methods: Amplification of reference gene primers provided the estimated nucleated cell counts. Clones were sequenced by immunoSEQ multiplex PCR, and TCRdb holds only the in-frame ones, with some missing. From that table come the V and J calls and clone size; the DNA was used to work out D and trimming. The sample includes some 38,000 clones, around 90% of them seen just once. The sample belongs to a study of blood T cell repertoires in COVID-19.

The chain joins TRBV2 to TRBJ2-1; the D gene is possibly TRBD1 (5 bases). The TCR comes from a man in his fifties or sixties with active or convalescent COVID-19. What was sequenced was peripheral blood. This CDR3 is CASLVGANEQFF. CDR3 DNA: TGTGCCAGCCTCGTAGGGGCAAATGAGCAGTTCTTC. The complete variable domain, with remaining parts taken from reference TRBV2 and TRBJ2-1, reads EPEVTQTPSHQVTQMGQEVILRCVPISNHLYFYWYRQILGQKVEFLVSFYNNEISEKSEIFDDQFSVERPDGSNFTLKIRSTKLEDSAMYFCASLVGANEQFFGPGTRLTVL.